This is a list of T cell receptor beta chains from one sample in a study of regulatory T cells in long-lasting Graves disease. TCRdb ran MiXCR on the multiplex PCR reads and lists one entry per CDR3 protein. The table shows roughly 260,000 distinct CDR3 sequences, with under 20% occurring only once. This sample was shared with a second study, whose subject was T cells in Graves' hyperthyroidism and ophthalmopathy.

The source material was peripheral blood mononuclear cells (PBMCs), sampled at new diagnosis, from a patient treated with antithyroid drugs. Every receptor here comes from a woman aged 30 to 39 with Graves disease. CDR3s include the opening cysteine and the closing phenylalanine or tryptophan. D genes are given only for firm matches. The listing skips clone size in some rows; elsewhere it reads once, few, many or a size class.

>.|TRBJ1-2|TRBV20-1|many
CSAGPDGNYGYTF
TGCAGTGCTGGACCGGACGGAAACTATGGCTACACCTTC
>.|TRBJ1-2|TRBV5-8|many
CASFLPGLSYGYTF
TGTGCCAGCTTCCTCCCGGGGCTGTCCTATGGCTACACCTTC
>TRBD1|TRBJ1-2|TRBV4-1|many
CASLARPGTGEYTF
TGCGCCAGCCTCGCACGGCCGGGGACAGGGGAATACACCTTC
>.|TRBJ1-6|TRBV27|many
CASSHMDSPLHF
TGTGCCAGCAGTCACATGGATTCACCCCTCCACTTT
>.|TRBJ2-7|TRBV7-9|many
CASSPDYSYEQYF
TGTGCCAGCAGCCCTGACTACTCCTACGAGCAGTACTTC
>TRBD1|TRBJ2-7|TRBV20-1|many
CSAVGTGDFYEQYF
TGCAGTGCAGTAGGGACAGGAGACTTCTACGAGCAGTACTTC
>.|TRBJ2-1|TRBV9|many
CASSVFSGSLEQFF
TGTGCCAGCAGCGTTTTTTCGGGAAGTCTCGAGCAGTTCTTC
>TRBD1|TRBJ1-2|TRBV5-1|many
CASSLAGQGSYGYTF
TGCGCCAGCAGCTTGGCGGGACAGGGCAGCTATGGCTACACCTTC
>.|TRBJ1-1|TRBV20-1|many
CSARPGGGGQKEAFF
TGCAGTGCTAGGCCGGGAGGCGGGGGGCAAAAGGAAGCTTTCTTT
>.|TRBJ1-3|TRBV29-1|few
CSVEVGYGRGNTIYF
TGCAGCGTTGAAGTAGGGTATGGGAGAGGAAACACCATATATTTT
>.|TRBJ1-6|TRBV6-5|few
CASSYSSGVHF
TGTGCCAGCAGTTACTCATCAGGGGTCCACTTT
>.|TRBJ1-5|TRBV12-5|many
CASGLSRVGNQPQHF
TGTGCTAGTGGTTTGTCTCGGGTCGGCAATCAGCCCCAGCATTTT
>TRBD1|TRBJ2-3|TRBV7-2|.
CASSLGPGGDTQYF
TGTGCCAGCAGCTTAGGACCAGGGGGCGATACGCAGTATTTT
>.|TRBJ2-1|TRBV19|many
CASSKRRATRDYNEQFF
TGTGCCAGTAGTAAAAGGAGGGCGACACGGGATTACAATGAGCAGTTCTTC
>.|TRBJ2-2|TRBV7-2|.
CASSATFGHVNTGELFF
TGTGCCAGCAGCGCGACATTCGGGCACGTGAACACCGGGGAGCTGTTTTTT
>TRBD1|TRBJ1-2|TRBV4-2|.
CDSSLDRQGEHYGYTF
TGTGACAGCAGCCTCGACAGACAGGGGGAGCACTATGGCTACACCTTC
>TRBD2|TRBJ2-2|TRBV5-1|few
CASSSGTSGGAGELFF
TGCGCCAGCAGCTCGGGGACTAGCGGGGGAGCCGGGGAGCTGTTTTTT
>.|TRBJ1-2|TRBV29-1|.
CSVSEGTDYGYTF
TGCAGCGTTTCTGAAGGGACTGACTATGGCTACACCTTC
>TRBD1|TRBJ1-2|TRBV6-2/TRBV6-3|many
CASSRDRAYTF
TGTGCCAGCAGTCGGGACAGGGCCTACACCTTC
>.|TRBJ1-5|TRBV20-1|many
CSASFRGGSNQPQHF
TGCAGTGCTAGTTTTCGGGGGGGGAGCAATCAGCCCCAGCATTTT
>TRBD2|TRBJ2-7|TRBV4-1|few
CASSRIAAGGGYEQYF
TGCGCCAGCAGCCGAATTGCGGCTGGGGGGGGCTACGAGCAGTACTTC
>.|TRBJ1-1|TRBV3-1|many
CASSQDSGPNTEAFF
TGTGCCAGCAGCCAAGACAGCGGACCGAACACTGAAGCTTTCTTT
>TRBD1|TRBJ2-7|TRBV29-1|.
CSVPGQGRGQYF
TGCAGCGTACCGGGACAGGGGCGAGGGCAGTACTTC
>.|TRBJ1-6|TRBV18|many
CASSPPVAGNSPLHF
TGTGCCAGCTCACCACCGGTAGCGGGGAATTCACCCCTCCACTTT
>TRBD1|TRBJ1-1|TRBV4-1|many
CASSPHRGPTLEAFF
TGCGCCAGCAGCCCCCACAGGGGGCCGACCTTAGAGGCTTTCTTT
>.|TRBJ1-1|TRBV3-1|many
CASSQGPGNTEAFF
TGTGCCAGCAGCCAAGGTCCAGGGAACACTGAAGCTTTCTTT
>.|TRBJ1-1|TRBV6-2/TRBV6-3|.
CASSRGAGTNTEAFF
TGTGCCAGCAGCAGAGGGGCAGGCACAAACACTGAAGCTTTCTTT
>TRBD1|TRBJ2-7|TRBV7-9|.
CASSANRGWTRGEQYF
TGTGCCAGCAGCGCGAACAGGGGGTGGACCCGGGGCGAGCAGTACTTC
>.|TRBJ2-1|TRBV28|.
CASSLSPGVRHYNEQFF
TGTGCCAGCAGTTTATCCCCGGGTGTGCGGCACTACAATGAGCAGTTCTTC
>.|TRBJ1-4|TRBV4-1|many
CASSRQVNEKLFF
TGCGCCAGCAGTCGACAGGTTAATGAAAAACTGTTTTTT
>TRBD1|TRBJ1-1|TRBV7-9|few
CASSLVGQEALF
TGTGCCAGCAGCTTAGTGGGACAGGAAGCTCTCTTC
>TRBD2|TRBJ2-1|TRBV9|.
CASSVGDPGLQTTRSYNEQFF
TGTGCCAGCAGCGTAGGAGACCCGGGACTACAAACCACCCGCTCCTACAATGAGCAGTTCTTC
>TRBD2|TRBJ2-5|TRBV20-1|many
CSAPKRRTSKETQYF
TGCAGTGCTCCCAAACGACGGACTAGCAAAGAGACCCAGTACTTC
>.|TRBJ1-2|TRBV19|.
CASYRAYVYTF
TGTGCCAGTTACAGGGCCTATGTCTACACCTTC
>.|TRBJ2-1|TRBV27|many
CASSFRGAHNEQFF
TGTGCCAGCAGTTTCCGGGGGGCCCACAATGAGCAGTTCTTC
>.|TRBJ2-7|TRBV12-3/TRBV12-4|many
CASSVRQGAYEQYF
TGTGCCAGCAGTGTACGACAAGGGGCCTACGAGCAGTACTTC
>.|TRBJ1-2|TRBV4-2|many
CATQATGKGNYGYTF
TGTGCCACCCAGGCCACAGGGAAAGGCAACTATGGCTACACCTTC
>TRBD1|TRBJ1-1|TRBV27|many
CARRDSDEAFF
TGTGCCAGGAGGGACAGCGATGAAGCTTTCTTT
>.|TRBJ1-2|TRBV6-5|many
CASSYSSGGQDGYTF
TGTGCCAGCAGTTACTCGTCGGGGGGCCAGGATGGCTACACCTTC
>TRBD2|TRBJ2-5|TRBV2|many
CASTGGRQETQYF
TGTGCCAGCACGGGGGGTCGACAAGAGACCCAGTACTTC
>.|TRBJ1-2|TRBV20-1|many
CSAMEAQGGYTF
TGCAGTGCTATGGAGGCACAGGGTGGCTACACCTTC
>.|TRBJ1-1|TRBV7-9|.
CATQTQGRTEAFF
TGTGCCACTCAGACACAAGGGAGAACTGAAGCTTTCTTT
>.|TRBJ2-3|TRBV3-1|.
CASGGVGSGADTQYF
TGTGCCAGCGGAGGGGTCGGGAGTGGCGCAGATACGCAGTATTTT
>.|TRBJ1-1|TRBV19|many
CASTHRRARGTEAFF
TGTGCCAGTACCCATCGCCGGGCAAGGGGCACTGAAGCTTTCTTT
>TRBD1|TRBJ2-7|TRBV5-1|few
CASSRGTGAYEQYF
TGCGCCAGCAGCAGGGGGACAGGAGCCTACGAGCAGTACTTC
>.|TRBJ1-6|TRBV15|.
CATSRSRAGQSPLHF
TGTGCCACCAGCAGGTCTCGGGCAGGGCAATCACCCCTCCACTTT
>TRBD1|TRBJ2-1|TRBV5-1|many
CASRSDRGAYNEQFF
TGCGCCAGCAGGTCAGACAGGGGCGCCTACAATGAGCAGTTCTTC
>TRBD2|TRBJ2-5|TRBV2|many
CASSELAGETQYF
TGTGCCAGCAGTGAACTAGCGGGGGAGACCCAGTACTTC
>.|TRBJ2-3|TRBV9|many
CASSEGPERRTDTQYF
TGTGCCAGCAGCGAGGGACCGGAGCGACGCACAGATACGCAGTATTTT
>.|TRBJ1-2|TRBV13|many
CASSWRPYGYTF
TGTGCCAGCAGCTGGCGACCTTATGGCTACACCTTC
>.|TRBJ2-2|TRBV7-2|many
CASNRAGELFF
TGTGCCAGCAACCGGGCCGGGGAGCTGTTTTTT
>.|TRBJ2-3|TRBV9|many
CASSPRTLASTDTQYF
TGTGCCAGCAGCCCCCGAACTCTAGCTAGCACAGATACGCAGTATTTT
>.|TRBJ1-5|TRBV6-1|many
CASTRGLNQPQHF
TGTGCCAGCACCCGGGGGCTCAATCAGCCCCAGCATTTT
>.|TRBJ1-1|TRBV9|many
CASSPGGEVTEAFF
TGTGCCAGCAGCCCCGGGGGGGAGGTCACTGAAGCTTTCTTT
>.|TRBJ1-1|TRBV6-4|.
CASPTGMNTEAFF
TGTGCCAGCCCGACAGGAATGAACACTGAAGCTTTCTTT